The 27 T cell receptor beta chains below were found in one sample sequenced in a study of shared clonotypes between healthy human individuals. The assay was immunoSEQ multiplex PCR, and TCRdb's table has in-frame clones only and misses some. The table has around 500,000 clones, 60% to 85% seen once. The sample consisted of PBMCs. The receptors originated from a woman aged 40 to 50 in good health. Some clones in this sample may be carry-over from other donors' samples.

There are a few counts of this clone. V gene TRBV7-2 combines with J gene TRBJ1-2; 7 bases match TRBD1. V lost 5 bases to trimming and J lost 4 bases; unmatched junction nucleotides: 19. The germline V gene encodes CDR1 SGHTA and CDR2 FQGNSA. The CDR3 has 18 amino acids. The DNA of the CDR3 is TGTGCCAGCAGCACCAACAGGGGTGGGTGGATCGGCGCCTATGGCTACACCTTC. It is translated as CASSTNRGGWIGAYGYTF. Full variable domain (remainder filled in from reference TRBV7-2 and TRBJ1-2): GAGVSQSPSNKVTEKGKDVELRCDPISGHTALYWYRQSLGQGLEFLIYFQGNSAPDKSGLPSDRFSAERTGGSVSTLTIQRTQQEDSAVYLCASSTNRGGWIGAYGYTFGSGTRLTVV.

The chain carries TRBV7-8 and TRBJ2-3; TRBD2 matches at 10 bases. V shed 5 bases and J 2 bases; nucleotides not matched to a gene: 7. Germline V gives CDR1 SGHVS, CDR2 FQNEAQ. The CDR3 sequence is 16 residues long. The CDR3 DNA reads as TGTGCCAGCAGCACCGGACTAGCGGCCCACACAGATACGCAGTATTTT. Protein: CASSTGLAAHTDTQYF.

The chain employs TRBV6-1 and TRBJ2-3; 14 bases match TRBD2. Germline V gene lookup returns CDR1 MNHNS and CDR2 SASEGT. The CDR3 has 18 residues. Trimming cost V 2 bases and J 5 bases; bases outside gene matches: 9. CDR3 sequence: CASSEISGLAGVVDTQYF. The CDR3 DNA sequence: TGTGCCAGCAGTGAAATTTCGGGACTAGCGGGAGTGGTAGATACGCAGTATTTT.

Points on this clone: The same CDR3 also results from other DNA sequences found in this sample. This chain joins TRBV18 and TRBJ2-5; D is uncertain. The CDR3 has 12 amino acids. V was pared by 3 bases and J by 1 base, with 3 bases between. CDR1 and CDR2 (germline): KGHSH, LQKENI. The CDR3 region has the DNA TGTGCCAGCTCACCGCCCCAAGAGACCCAGTACTTC. It specifies CASSPPQETQYF.

Comment on this clone: One base separates it from a far larger clone, so it is likely a read error. This chain connects TRBV20-1 to TRBJ1-2; maybe TRBD1 (5 bases). The V gene's germline CDR1 is DFQATT and CDR2 SNEGSKA (reference sequence). This CDR3 comprises 11 residues. Deletions cut 6 bases from V and 6 bases from J, with 11 bases between. The CDR3 bases are TGCAGTGCCGACAGTGTGCATGGCTACACCTTC. Residues: CSADSVHGYTF.

The chain combines TRBV6-4 with TRBJ2-3; 8 nucleotides agree with TRBD1. V was pared by 2 bases and J by 0 bases, with 1 base of the junction left unmatched. This CDR3 is 15 amino acids long. The germline gives CDR1 MRHNA, CDR2 SNTAGT. The CDR3 DNA reads TGTGCCAGCAGTGACGGGACAGGTAGCACAGATACGCAGTATTTT. Translating gives CASSDGTGSTDTQYF.

The chain combines TRBV10-3 with TRBJ2-5; TRBD1 agrees at 12 bases. The junction had 7 bases not matched to a gene; V was cut back by 4 bases and J by 4 bases. The germline V gene encodes CDR1 ENHRY and CDR2 SYGVKD. The CDR3 contains 16 residues. The CDR3 region has the DNA TGTGCCATCAGTGGTCATGGGACAGGGGGCGCAGAGACCCAGTACTTC. Amino acids: CAISGHGTGGAETQYF.

Details on this clone: A read error may be the cause here, since a much bigger clone is one base away. V is TRBV7-3 and J is TRBJ2-5; D gene ambiguous. This CDR3 spans 15 amino acids. Germline loops: CDR1 SGHTA, CDR2 FQGTGA. The CDR3 loop is CVSSLIGRFQETQYF. CDR3 nucleotides: TGTGTCAGCAGCTTAATCGGGCGTTTCCAAGAGACCCAGTACTTC. Full variable domain (rest looked up from reference TRBV7-3 and TRBJ2-5): GAGVSQTPSNKVTEKGKYVELRCDPISGHTALYWYRQSLGQGPEFLIYFQGTGAADDSGLPNDRFFAVRPEGSVSTLKIQRTERGDSAVYLCVSSLIGRFQETQYFGPGTRLLVL.

This sequence joins TRBV30 and TRBJ2-7; TRBD2 matches 9 bases. CDR3 length: 14 amino acids. Germline CDR1 reads GTSNPN; CDR2 reads SVGIG (reference sequence). The J segment lost 11 bases and the V segment lost 0 bases, leaving 11 bases of the junction unmatched. In DNA, the CDR3 is TGTGCCTGGAGTGTCGGTCTGCGGGAGGGCCTAAAGTACTTC. Protein sequence: CAWSVGLREGLKYF.

This clone was picked up many times. The chain is built from TRBV9 and TRBJ2-5; TRBD2 agrees at 12 bases. Germline values: CDR1 SGDLS, CDR2 YYNGEE. This CDR3 has 16 amino acids. V was pared by 1 base and J by 2 bases, with 3 bases of the junction left unmatched. CDR3 in DNA: TGTGCCAGCAGCGTACTAGCGGGAGGGCTTCAAGAGACCCAGTACTTC. It yields the protein CASSVLAGGLQETQYF.

The chain combines TRBV7-9 with TRBJ2-7, with 7 nucleotides matching TRBD2. The CDR3 extends over 15 amino acids. Germline CDR1 is SEHNR and CDR2 is FQNEAQ (reference sequence). V was pared by 5 bases and J by 6 bases, with 13 bases of the junction left unmatched. CDR3 coding DNA: TGTGCCAGCAGCCCCTCGGGCGGGGGACCCGGCGAGCAGTACTTC. Residues: CASSPSGGGPGEQYF.

With respect to this clone: At one end the junction does not follow the germline gene, possibly because of a read error. This chain joins TRBV11-2 and TRBJ2-7; possible D gene TRBD2, 7 bases. Germline V CDR1 and CDR2: SGHAT, FQNNGV. This CDR3 comprises 17 residues. Here the CDR3 DNA reads TGTGCCAGCAGCTTAGATATCGATGGCGGGGGCTCCAACGAGCAGTACTTC. It is translated as CASSLDIDGGGSNEQYF.

The rearrangement uses TRBV19 and TRBJ2-5; D tentatively fits TRBD1 or TRBD2 (5 bases each). CDR1 is LNHDA, CDR2 SQIVND, per germline (reference sequence). V lost 6 bases and J lost 2, with 13 bases in between. The CDR3 length is 14 residues. This CDR3 is CASRPWDGQETQYF. The DNA for the CDR3 is TGTGCCAGTAGACCCTGGGACGGACAAGAGACCCAGTACTTC.

This rearrangement joins TRBV7-2 to TRBJ2-3; D might be TRBD2 (6 bases). This CDR3 has 16 amino acids. Germline V gene sequence: CDR1 SGHTA, CDR2 FQGNSA. The V end lost 2 bases, the J end lost 2 bases, and 14 bases lay between the germline ends. This CDR3 is CASSLPLGGPTDTQYF. DNA for the CDR3: TGTGCCAGCAGCTTACCTCTGGGAGGACCCACAGATACGCAGTATTTT.

V and J are TRBV5-6 and TRBJ2-1; D uncertain. There are 14 residues in the CDR3. V gave up 2 bases and J gave up 0 bases, with 6 bases separating them. From germline, CDR1 is SGHDT and CDR2 YYEEEE. The CDR3 reads CASSFVGSYNEQFF. The CDR3 nucleotides read TGTGCCAGCAGCTTTGTAGGCTCCTACAATGAGCAGTTCTTC.

The chain uses TRBV5-4 and TRBJ1-1; D not resolved. The V gene's germline CDR1 is SGHNT and CDR2 YYREEE (reference sequence). The CDR3 sequence is 14 residues long. The germline V and J ends were trimmed by 2 bases and 0 bases, with 8 bases remaining between them. CDR3 bases: TGTGCCAGCAGCTTACTCGGGATGAACACTGAAGCTTTCTTT. Amino acids: CASSLLGMNTEAFF.

Note on this clone: The same CDR3 arises from other DNA sequences in this sample as well. The chain carries TRBV18 and TRBJ2-2; D is unresolved. CDR1 is KGHSH and CDR2 is LQKENI in the germline V gene. This CDR3 spans 14 amino acids. V gave up 3 bases and J gave up 0 bases, with 5 bases separating them. The CDR3 nucleotides are TGTGCCAGCTCACCTGGCGCGAACACCGGGGAGCTGTTTTTT. It is translated as CASSPGANTGELFF.

This clone was observed once. CDR3 region: CASSRDIQETQYF. In nucleotides, the CDR3 is TGTGCCAGCAGCCGGGACATCCAAGAGACCCAGTACTTC. The V call is TRBV7-7, the J call TRBJ2-5; possibly TRBD1 for D (6 bases). V lost 5 bases and J lost 1, with 8 bases in between. Looked up from germline, CDR1 is SSHAT and CDR2 is FNYEAQ (reference sequence). There are 13 residues in the CDR3.

Here the CDR3 DNA reads TGCGCCAGCAGTTTCCGACTAGCGGGAGTAGCAGATACGCAGTATTTT. Its translation: CASSFRLAGVADTQYF. This chain uses TRBV5-1 with TRBJ2-3; 12 nucleotides agree with TRBD2. Germline V gives CDR1 SGHRS, CDR2 YFSETQ. V shed 5 bases and J 4 bases; nucleotides not matched to a gene: 8. This CDR3 spans 16 amino acids.

This clone occurred many times. The chain joins TRBV5-8 to TRBJ2-5, with D possibly TRBD2 on 5 matching bases. In germline, CDR1 is SGHTS, CDR2 YDEGEE. The CDR3 runs to 12 residues. Trimming took 4 bases from V and 5 from J, leaving 9 bases between them. The CDR3 region is CASSPWEETQYF. Written as DNA, the CDR3 is TGTGCCAGCAGCCCGTGGGAGGAGACCCAGTACTTC.

The chain recombines TRBV28 with TRBJ2-2, with 12 bases that match TRBD1. Germline V lookup: CDR1 MDHEN, CDR2 SYDVKM. With V trimmed by 5 bases and J by 4 bases, 11 bases remained unmatched. The CDR3 loop spans 18 amino acids. The CDR3, as DNA: TGTGCCAGCAGTACAACCTCCGGGACAGGGGGCCGCACCGGGGAGCTGTTTTTT. Its translation is CASSTTSGTGGRTGELFF. Variable domain in full (rest from reference TRBV28 and TRBJ2-2): DVKVTQSSRYLVKRTGEKVFLECVQDMDHENMFWYRQDPGLGLRLIYFSYDVKMKEKGDIPEGYSVSREKKERFSLILESASTNQTSMYLCASSTTSGTGGRTGELFFGEGSRLTVL.

The CDR3 nucleotides read TGTGCCAGCAGCTTAAACAGTGGCTGGGTGCAGTACTTC. Its translation: CASSLNSGWVQYF. The gene calls are TRBV11-3 and TRBJ2-7; D not resolved. Trimming cost V 2 bases and J 9 bases, with 14 bases left between them. CDR3 length: 13 amino acids. Germline loops: CDR1 SGHNT, CDR2 YENEEA. The variable domain in full, completed from reference TRBV11-3 and TRBJ2-7, reads EAGVVQSPRYKIIEKKQPVAFWCNPISGHNTLYWYLQNLGQGPELLIRYENEEAVDDSQLPKDRFSAERLKGVDSTLKIQPAELGDSAVYLCASSLNSGWVQYFGPGTRLTVT.

This rearrangement joins TRBV9 to TRBJ2-1; perhaps TRBD1 as D (6 bases). CDR1 and CDR2 from the germline V gene are SGDLS and YYNGEE. V was trimmed by 0 bases and J by 2 bases, leaving 12 bases between them. The CDR3 extends over 16 amino acids. The CDR3 bases are TGTGCCAGCAGCGTAGGGGGGCAGACTACCTACAATGAGCAGTTCTTC. Its translation: CASSVGGQTTYNEQFF.

The DNA for the CDR3 is TGTGCCAGCAGTTACAGTCTAGCAGTAACCACAGATACGCAGTATTTT. It is translated as CASSYSLAVTTDTQYF. V gene TRBV6-5 combines with J gene TRBJ2-3, with D maybe TRBD2 (5 bases). The length of the CDR3 is 16 residues. Trimming removed 2 bases at V and 2 bases at J, with 14 bases between. Germline assignment: CDR1 MNHEY and CDR2 SVGAGI.

The rearrangement joins TRBV29-1 to TRBJ2-5, with 9 bases identical to TRBD1. The CDR3 loop spans 15 amino acids. J was trimmed by 3 bases and V by 6 bases; bases with no gene match: 11. Germline CDR1 is SQVTM and CDR2 is ANQGSEA. In nucleotides, the CDR3 is TGCAGCGTGACTACCCCCGGGACAGGGAAAGAGACCCAGTACTTC. Protein sequence: CSVTTPGTGKETQYF.

V gene TRBV9 combines with J gene TRBJ2-1; unclear D gene. V lost 0 bases to trimming and J lost 4 bases, with 11 bases between them. Germline-derived CDR1 and CDR2 are SGDLS and YYNGEE. There are 15 residues in the CDR3. The CDR3 sequence: CASSVGNSFYNEQFF. DNA for the CDR3: TGTGCCAGCAGCGTAGGCAATAGCTTTTACAATGAGCAGTTCTTC.

This CDR3 is CASSAVTGRSEGYTF. CDR3 DNA: TGTGCCAGCAGCGCCGTCACAGGGAGGTCGGAAGGCTACACCTTC. The V gene is TRBV2, the J gene TRBJ1-2, with a possible D match to TRBD1 (6 bases). CDR1 SNHLY and CDR2 FYNNEI come from the germline V gene. The CDR3 has 15 residues. V gave up 6 bases and J gave up 8 bases, with 22 bases separating them.